These T cell receptor beta chains were read from a single sample in a study of memory CD4+ T cells and cytomegalovirus serostatus. Libraries were prepared by immunoSEQ multiplex PCR; TCRdb keeps only in-frame clonotypes and omits some of them. Altogether 55,000 to 75,000 clones are present, roughly four fifths being singletons, with the ten largest covering 0.88%. The sample taken for sequencing was memory CD4+ T cells from blood. These receptors were taken from an adult in good health and CMV-seronegative. CDR3s include the opening cysteine and the closing phenylalanine or tryptophan. Each record gives: CDR3 DNA, CDR3 protein, clone size, CDR3 length, V gene, D gene, J gene. The D gene is left open where the match is weak. Clone size is shown for a subset of rows, as once, few, many or a class of expanded clone.

CDR3nt: TGTGCCAGCAGCCTAGAGGGTAGCTTCTCCCAAAAGGAGACCCAGTACTTC
CDR3aa: CASSLEGSFSQKETQYF
abundance: -
len: 17
v_gene: TRBV13
d_gene: -
j_gene: TRBJ2-5

CDR3nt: TGCAGCGTGCAACATAGCCCAGATACGCAGTATTTT
CDR3aa: CSVQHSPDTQYF
abundance: -
len: 12
v_gene: TRBV29-1
d_gene: -
j_gene: TRBJ2-3

CDR3nt: TGTGCCACCAGCAGACCGCCGGACAGGGTGAGCCCCGGGGAGCTGTTTTTT
CDR3aa: CATSRPPDRVSPGELFF
abundance: -
len: 17
v_gene: TRBV15
d_gene: TRBD1
j_gene: TRBJ2-2

CDR3nt: TGTGCCATCAGTGATGCCAGGACTAACAATGAGCAGTTCTTC
CDR3aa: CAISDARTNNEQFF
abundance: -
len: 14
v_gene: TRBV10-3
d_gene: -
j_gene: TRBJ2-1

CDR3nt: TGCGCCAGCAGCCCCTGGGGGGGGGAGGGGAATGAGCAGTTCTTC
CDR3aa: CASSPWGGEGNEQFF
abundance: -
len: 15
v_gene: TRBV5-1
d_gene: TRBD2
j_gene: TRBJ2-1

CDR3nt: TGTGCCAGCAGTAACAGGGGTATGGATTCACCCCTCCACTTT
CDR3aa: CASSNRGMDSPLHF
abundance: -
len: 14
v_gene: TRBV6-6
d_gene: TRBD1
j_gene: TRBJ1-6

CDR3nt: TGTGCCAGCAGTTTCAGGGGGCTCCAGACCCAGTACTTC
CDR3aa: CASSFRGLQTQYF
abundance: -
len: 13
v_gene: TRBV27
d_gene: TRBD1
j_gene: TRBJ2-5

CDR3nt: TGCGCCAGCAGCCTAGGTTACGAGACTAACTATGGCTACACCTTC
CDR3aa: CASSLGYETNYGYTF
abundance: -
len: 15
v_gene: TRBV4-1
d_gene: -
j_gene: TRBJ1-2

CDR3nt: TGCGCCAGCAGTAGGGGATCGAGTGAGCAGTTCTTC
CDR3aa: CASSRGSSEQFF
abundance: medium-sized
len: 12
v_gene: TRBV10-1
d_gene: -
j_gene: TRBJ2-1

CDR3nt: TGTGCCAGCTCACCAACCGCCGGGACTAGCGTAGCCAATGAGCAGTTCTTC
CDR3aa: CASSPTAGTSVANEQFF
abundance: -
len: 17
v_gene: TRBV18
d_gene: TRBD2
j_gene: TRBJ2-1

CDR3nt: TGTGCCAGCAGTTTATTAGGGACAGGGAACTACGAGCAGTACTTC
CDR3aa: CASSLLGTGNYEQYF
abundance: -
len: 15
v_gene: TRBV28
d_gene: TRBD1
j_gene: TRBJ2-7

CDR3nt: TGTGCCAGCAGTGAGAGTGGTGGGGCCAACGTCCTGACTTTC
CDR3aa: CASSESGGANVLTF
abundance: -
len: 14
v_gene: TRBV6-1
d_gene: -
j_gene: TRBJ2-6

CDR3nt: TGTGCCAGCAGTTTTGGTGGCGGGACACGCGAGCAGTACTTC
CDR3aa: CASSFGGGTREQYF
abundance: few
len: 14
v_gene: TRBV28
d_gene: -
j_gene: TRBJ2-7

CDR3nt: TGTGCCAGCAGTTACTCTCAGGGTAATGAAAAACTGTTTTTT
CDR3aa: CASSYSQGNEKLFF
abundance: -
len: 14
v_gene: TRBV6-6
d_gene: -
j_gene: TRBJ1-4

CDR3nt: TGTGCCAGCAGTTTTAGGACAGGGAGGGGCACTGAAGCTTTCTTT
CDR3aa: CASSFRTGRGTEAFF
abundance: -
len: 15
v_gene: TRBV2
d_gene: TRBD1
j_gene: TRBJ1-1

CDR3nt: TGCGCCAGCAGTGAGGGCTCCGGGACAGGGGGCCCAGGGACCCAGTACTTC
CDR3aa: CASSEGSGTGGPGTQYF
abundance: few
len: 17
v_gene: TRBV10-1
d_gene: TRBD1
j_gene: TRBJ2-5

CDR3nt: TGTGCCAGCACAACAAGATTAGGGGGGGCATTCTTC
CDR3aa: CASTTRLGGAFF
abundance: -
len: 12
v_gene: TRBV28
d_gene: -
j_gene: TRBJ2-7

CDR3nt: TGTGCCAGTAGTCCGTCGAGACAGGGCATATCTAACTATGGCTACACCTTC
CDR3aa: CASSPSRQGISNYGYTF
abundance: -
len: 17
v_gene: TRBV19
d_gene: TRBD1
j_gene: TRBJ1-2

CDR3nt: TGTGCCAGCAGCGTGCGCGAGGTGGGGACTGGAAACACCATATATTTT
CDR3aa: CASSVREVGTGNTIYF
abundance: few
len: 16
v_gene: TRBV9
d_gene: -
j_gene: TRBJ1-3

CDR3nt: TGTGCCAGCAGCTTAGAACGTAACTATGGCTACACCTTC
CDR3aa: CASSLERNYGYTF
abundance: -
len: 13
v_gene: TRBV11-2
d_gene: -
j_gene: TRBJ1-2

CDR3nt: TGTGCCAGCAGATTGACAGGGAGCTACACCTTC
CDR3aa: CASRLTGSYTF
abundance: -
len: 11
v_gene: TRBV6-5
d_gene: TRBD1
j_gene: TRBJ1-2

CDR3nt: TGTGCCAGCAGCAAGACAGGGAGGCTCGAGCAGTACTTC
CDR3aa: CASSKTGRLEQYF
abundance: -
len: 13
v_gene: TRBV28
d_gene: -
j_gene: TRBJ2-7

CDR3nt: TGTGCCTGGAGTCCCACAGGGCCGGTGACCCTCCACTTT
CDR3aa: CAWSPTGPVTLHF
abundance: once
len: 13
v_gene: TRBV30
d_gene: -
j_gene: TRBJ1-6

CDR3nt: TGCGCCAGCACGGCGGAGGGGGCGGCAGGAAACACCATATATTTT
CDR3aa: CASTAEGAAGNTIYF
abundance: -
len: 15
v_gene: TRBV5-1
d_gene: TRBD1
j_gene: TRBJ1-3

CDR3nt: TGTGCCAGCAGCCGGAACAGGGTTGGAGATACGCAGTATTTT
CDR3aa: CASSRNRVGDTQYF
abundance: -
len: 14
v_gene: TRBV11-3
d_gene: -
j_gene: TRBJ2-3

CDR3nt: TGTGCCAGCAGTTTACCAGGGGCGGCTAATGAAAAACTGTTTTTT
CDR3aa: CASSLPGAANEKLFF
abundance: -
len: 15
v_gene: TRBV28
d_gene: -
j_gene: TRBJ1-4

CDR3nt: TGTGCCACCAGCAGACCCGACCGGGAGACCCAGTACTTC
CDR3aa: CATSRPDRETQYF
abundance: -
len: 13
v_gene: TRBV15
d_gene: -
j_gene: TRBJ2-5

CDR3nt: TGTGCCAGCAGGGGTGGGGCCTATGGCTACACCTTC
CDR3aa: CASRGGAYGYTF
abundance: -
len: 12
v_gene: TRBV9
d_gene: -
j_gene: TRBJ1-2

CDR3nt: TGTGCCAGCAGCTTAGGAAGGACAGGGAAGACCCAGTACTTC
CDR3aa: CASSLGRTGKTQYF
abundance: -
len: 14
v_gene: TRBV7-8
d_gene: TRBD1
j_gene: TRBJ2-5

CDR3nt: TGTGCCAGCAGCCACGGACAGGGGGCAGGAGCTTTCTTT
CDR3aa: CASSHGQGAGAFF
abundance: -
len: 13
v_gene: TRBV6-6
d_gene: TRBD1
j_gene: TRBJ1-1

CDR3nt: TGTGCCAGCAGTGAGCCCTCGACAGCCACCGGGGAGCTGTTTTTT
CDR3aa: CASSEPSTATGELFF
abundance: -
len: 15
v_gene: TRBV25-1
d_gene: -
j_gene: TRBJ2-2

CDR3nt: TGCGCCAGCAGCCTGGGTTCGGGAGGGCCAGAGACCCAGTACTTC
CDR3aa: CASSLGSGGPETQYF
abundance: few
len: 15
v_gene: TRBV4-1
d_gene: TRBD2
j_gene: TRBJ2-5

CDR3nt: TGTGCCAGCAGCTTAGCGGCGGGCAGTTCCACTGAAGCTTTCTTT
CDR3aa: CASSLAAGSSTEAFF
abundance: -
len: 15
v_gene: TRBV7-9
d_gene: -
j_gene: TRBJ1-1

CDR3nt: TGTGCCAGCAGCCCCTTAACCTCCTACAATGAGCAGTTCTTC
CDR3aa: CASSPLTSYNEQFF
abundance: -
len: 14
v_gene: TRBV2
d_gene: -
j_gene: TRBJ2-1

CDR3nt: TGTGCCAGCAGCGCGGGGCGGGCAGATACGCAGTATTTT
CDR3aa: CASSAGRADTQYF
abundance: -
len: 13
v_gene: TRBV2
d_gene: -
j_gene: TRBJ2-3

CDR3nt: TGTGCCAGCAGCTTGAGACAGCTACCCTACGAGCAGTACTTC
CDR3aa: CASSLRQLPYEQYF
abundance: -
len: 14
v_gene: TRBV5-5
d_gene: -
j_gene: TRBJ2-7

CDR3nt: TGCGCCAGCAGCGAAAGAGCGGGACAGGGGGCAAACACTGAAGCTTTCTTT
CDR3aa: CASSERAGQGANTEAFF
abundance: -
len: 17
v_gene: TRBV4-1
d_gene: TRBD1
j_gene: TRBJ1-1

CDR3nt: TGTGCCAGCAGCCGTTCAGGGCTCCAAGAGACCCAGTACTTC
CDR3aa: CASSRSGLQETQYF
abundance: -
len: 14
v_gene: TRBV7-9
d_gene: -
j_gene: TRBJ2-5

CDR3nt: TGTGCCAGCAGCGATACTGGGGGGAACACTGAAGCTTTCTTT
CDR3aa: CASSDTGGNTEAFF
abundance: -
len: 14
v_gene: TRBV5-6
d_gene: -
j_gene: TRBJ1-1

CDR3nt: TGTGCCAGCAGCTTAAAGAGCTCCTACGAGCAGTACTTC
CDR3aa: CASSLKSSYEQYF
abundance: -
len: 13
v_gene: TRBV7-8
d_gene: -
j_gene: TRBJ2-7

CDR3nt: TGTGCCAGCAGTGAAGGGTTAGTAGTTCGGTACAATGAGCAGTTCTTC
CDR3aa: CASSEGLVVRYNEQFF
abundance: -
len: 16
v_gene: TRBV6-1
d_gene: -
j_gene: TRBJ2-1

CDR3nt: TGTGCCACTAGCTCGGAACAGGAAAGCACAGATACGCAGTATTTT
CDR3aa: CATSSEQESTDTQYF
abundance: -
len: 15
v_gene: TRBV19
d_gene: -
j_gene: TRBJ2-3

CDR3nt: TGTGCCAGCAGTCAGAGAGGGACTAGCGGGAGGTACAATGAGCAGTTCTTC
CDR3aa: CASSQRGTSGRYNEQFF
abundance: -
len: 17
v_gene: TRBV7-2
d_gene: TRBD2
j_gene: TRBJ2-1

CDR3nt: TGCGCCAGCAGCCGGGACAGGGGGGCCACCGGGGAGCTGTTTTTT
CDR3aa: CASSRDRGATGELFF
abundance: -
len: 15
v_gene: TRBV4-1
d_gene: TRBD1
j_gene: TRBJ2-2

CDR3nt: TGTGCCAGCAGTTACATAGGAGCTAACTATGGCTACACCTTC
CDR3aa: CASSYIGANYGYTF
abundance: -
len: 14
v_gene: TRBV6-5
d_gene: -
j_gene: TRBJ1-2

CDR3nt: TGTGCCAGCAGCTTGCCGGGGCAGAACTATGGCTACACCTTC
CDR3aa: CASSLPGQNYGYTF
abundance: -
len: 14
v_gene: TRBV5-4
d_gene: -
j_gene: TRBJ1-2

CDR3nt: TGTGCCAGCAGTTCATCAGTCGGAAACACCATATATTTT
CDR3aa: CASSSSVGNTIYF
abundance: few
len: 13
v_gene: TRBV28
d_gene: -
j_gene: TRBJ1-3

CDR3nt: TGCAGCGTACGGACAGCGCGCGAGCAGTACTTC
CDR3aa: CSVRTAREQYF
abundance: -
len: 11
v_gene: TRBV29-1
d_gene: -
j_gene: TRBJ2-7

CDR3nt: TGTGCCAGCAGCACCCCCTCGGGGGCAAGGGGCACAGATACGCAGTATTTT
CDR3aa: CASSTPSGARGTDTQYF
abundance: -
len: 17
v_gene: TRBV7-9
d_gene: -
j_gene: TRBJ2-3

CDR3nt: TGTGCCAGCAGCCCCGGTAGGGGTCCCTACGAGCAGTACTTC
CDR3aa: CASSPGRGPYEQYF
abundance: -
len: 14
v_gene: TRBV7-8
d_gene: -
j_gene: TRBJ2-7

CDR3nt: TGTGCCTGGAGTTTGGGACAGGGGGTCTACGAGCAGTACTTC
CDR3aa: CAWSLGQGVYEQYF
abundance: -
len: 14
v_gene: TRBV30
d_gene: TRBD1
j_gene: TRBJ2-7

CDR3nt: TGCGCCAGCAGCCTTACAGGGTTCAACGAGCAGTACTTC
CDR3aa: CASSLTGFNEQYF
abundance: once
len: 13
v_gene: TRBV5-1
d_gene: -
j_gene: TRBJ2-7